What follows is one T cell receptor (beta chain) and its context. CDR3 length equals 16 residues. V was clipped by 2 bases and J by 4 bases; unmatched bases: 4. Germline CDR1 and CDR2: SGHTA and FQGNSA. These data are taken from a study of OX40 agonist ivuxolimab in advanced cancers. Whole-study context: The dose-escalation cohort was roughly 84% male, with a mean age of approximately 62 years, ranging about 23 to 90.

Profiling relied on immunoSEQ multiplex PCR, and the TCRdb table lists in-frame clones only, not all of them. The sample lists roughly 72,000 clones, roughly 80% occurring once. V gene TRBV7-2 combines with J gene TRBJ2-1, with 11 bases aligning to TRBD2. This specimen was CD4+ or CD8+ T cells sorted from blood, taken in a trial of the OX40 agonist ivuxolimab. The source of this sequence is an adult with an advanced solid tumor such as melanoma, head and neck, liver or kidney cancer. For the CDR3, the DNA is TGTGCCAGCAGCTTAATGGCTAGCGGGAGGTACAATGAGCAGTTCTTC. Translation gives CASSLMASGRYNEQFF.